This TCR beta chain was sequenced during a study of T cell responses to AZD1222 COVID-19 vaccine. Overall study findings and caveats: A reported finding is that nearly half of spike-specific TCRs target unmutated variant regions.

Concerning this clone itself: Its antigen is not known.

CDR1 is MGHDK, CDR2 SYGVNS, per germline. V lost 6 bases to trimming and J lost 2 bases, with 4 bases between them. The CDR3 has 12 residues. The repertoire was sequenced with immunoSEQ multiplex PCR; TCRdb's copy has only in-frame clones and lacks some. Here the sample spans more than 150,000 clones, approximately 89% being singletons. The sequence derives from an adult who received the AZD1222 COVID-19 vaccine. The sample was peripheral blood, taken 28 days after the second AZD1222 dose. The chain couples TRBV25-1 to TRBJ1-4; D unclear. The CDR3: CASRGTNEKLFF. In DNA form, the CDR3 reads TGTGCCAGCAGGGGGACTAATGAAAAACTGTTTTTT. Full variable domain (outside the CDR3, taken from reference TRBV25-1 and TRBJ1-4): EADIYQTPRYLVIGTGKKITLECSQTMGHDKMYWYQQDPGMELHLIHYSYGVNSTEKGDLSSESTVSRIRTEHFPLTLESARPSHTSQYLCASRGTNEKLFFGSGTQLSVL.